The next 25 T cell receptor beta chains were all read from a single sample in a study of cytomegalovirus exposure and HLA in healthy donors. PCR involved 60 Vbeta and 13 Jbeta primers. The assay was immunoSEQ multiplex PCR, and TCRdb's table has in-frame clones only and misses some. The table has some 110,000 clones, 75% to 85% seen once. Sequences were obtained from PBMCs. All receptors derive from a woman aged 18-35 years in good health and CMV-seropositive.

The J gene is TRBJ1-5, the V gene TRBV30; maybe TRBD1 (6 bases). CDR3 length: 14 residues. V lost 5 bases and J 2 bases, leaving 13 bases between the germline ends. Germline V gene lookup returns CDR1 GTSNPN and CDR2 SVGIG (reference sequence). The CDR3 loop is CAWDPGQGNQPQHF. DNA for the CDR3: TGTGCCTGGGACCCGGGACAAGGCAATCAGCCCCAGCATTTT.

For the CDR3, the DNA is TGTGCCAGCAGTCGAGGCGGGAGCCGACCCGAGCAGTACTTC. This gives the protein CASSRGGSRPEQYF. The chain employs TRBV6-5 and TRBJ2-7, with 7 bases lining up with TRBD2. The CDR3 is 14 residues long. The V and J ends lost 5 bases and 6 bases, in that order; junction bases with no gene match: 10. Germline CDR1 MNHEY, CDR2 SVGAGI.

The V gene is TRBV7-9, the J gene TRBJ1-1; the D gene is possibly TRBD1 (5 bases). The germline V gene encodes CDR1 SEHNR and CDR2 FQNEAQ (reference sequence). The CDR3 extends over 13 amino acids. The V end lost 1 base, the J end lost 8 bases, and 11 bases lay between the germline ends. CDR3 sequence (DNA): TGTGCCAGCAGCTTAGGGGAGGGACTCGAAGCTTTCTTT. This gives the protein CASSLGEGLEAFF.

In its sample, this clone was seen once. The chain couples TRBV29-1 to TRBJ2-2, with TRBD2 identical over 9 bases. Trimming took 6 bases from V and 1 from J; bases not matched to a gene: 3. The CDR3 totals 14 residues. Germline loops: CDR1 SQVTM, CDR2 ANQGSEA. CDR3 loop: CSVGLALNTGELFF. DNA of the CDR3: TGCAGCGTCGGACTAGCGTTGAACACCGGGGAGCTGTTTTTT.

This sequence joins TRBV15 and TRBJ2-7; 10 bases match TRBD2. With V trimmed by 0 bases and J by 3 bases, 8 bases remained unmatched. The length of the CDR3 is 17 residues. The germline gives CDR1 LNHNV, CDR2 YYDKDF (reference sequence). The CDR3 nucleotides are TGTGCCACCAGCAGAGATGTTCCGAGCGGGAGGGGCTACGAGCAGTACTTC. It yields the protein CATSRDVPSGRGYEQYF.

The chain links TRBV5-4 to TRBJ1-2, with a possible D match to TRBD1 (6 bases). This CDR3 region has 15 residues. The ends were cut back, 0 bases at V and 5 bases at J, with 14 bases in the middle. Germline assignment: CDR1 SGHNT and CDR2 YYREEE (reference sequence). The CDR3 reads CASSLGKGQLYGYTF. The CDR3 DNA sequence: TGTGCCAGCAGCTTGGGAAAAGGACAGCTATATGGCTACACCTTC. Complete variable domain (other parts from reference TRBV5-4 and TRBJ1-2): ETGVTQSPTHLIKTRGQQVTLRCSSQSGHNTVSWYQQALGQGPQFIFQYYREEENGRGNFPPRFSGLQFPNYSSELNVNALELDDSALYLCASSLGKGQLYGYTFGSGTRLTVV.

This chain joins TRBV6-5 and TRBJ1-1, with 8 nucleotides matching TRBD1. Germline V gene lookup returns CDR1 MNHEY and CDR2 SVGAGI. J gave up 1 base and V 0 bases, and 1 base lay outside the gene matches. CDR3 length: 15 amino acids. CDR3 coding DNA: TGTGCCAGCAGTTACTCCGGACAGGGGAACACTGAAGCTTTCTTT. It is translated as CASSYSGQGNTEAFF.

This clone showed up just a few times. J is TRBJ2-1 and V is TRBV13; a possible D gene is TRBD2 (6 bases). V lost 3 bases to trimming and J lost 3 bases, with 12 bases between them. Germline V gives CDR1 PRHDT, CDR2 FYEKMQ (reference sequence). CDR3 length equals 15 residues. CDR3 amino acids: CASSLGGEHYNEQFF. CDR3 DNA sequence: TGTGCCAGCAGCTTGGGAGGAGAACACTACAATGAGCAGTTCTTC.

The chain has TRBV27 and TRBJ2-2, with D uncertain. This CDR3 contains 13 residues. V was clipped by 2 bases and J by 5 bases, with 6 bases between them. Germline V gives CDR1 MNHEY, CDR2 SMNVEV (reference sequence). CDR3 region: CASSLQETGELFF. CDR3 DNA: TGTGCCAGCAGTTTACAAGAGACCGGGGAGCTGTTTTTT.

Points on this clone: A junction boundary mismatches the germline segment, possibly from a read error. CDR3 DNA sequence: TGTGCCATCAGCATGGGGGGACTAGCGGGAGGTCGTGGAGATACGCAGTATTTT. This sequence encodes CAISMGGLAGGRGDTQYF. The chain combines TRBV5-4 with TRBJ2-3; 15 bases align to TRBD2. Germline V gives CDR1 SGHNT, CDR2 YYREEE (reference sequence). The length of the CDR3 is 18 residues.

The gene calls are TRBV7-8 and TRBJ1-1, with D possibly TRBD1 on 5 matching bases. The CDR3 length is 13 residues. Germline-derived CDR1 and CDR2 are SGHVS and FQNEAQ. Trimming took 6 bases from V and 1 from J, leaving 9 bases between them. DNA of the CDR3: TGTGCCAGCAGTTCTACAGGGAACACTGAAGCTTTCTTT. It specifies CASSSTGNTEAFF.

In regard to this clone: Different DNA sequences within this sample yield the same CDR3. The chain uses TRBV4-2 and TRBJ2-1; 11 positions agree with TRBD2. The V and J ends lost 5 bases and 2 bases, in that order; junction bases with no gene match: 5. The germline V gene encodes CDR1 LGHNA and CDR2 YNFKEQ. This CDR3 spans 16 amino acids. The CDR3 coding sequence is TGTGCCAGCAGCGGGGGACTAGCGGAGGCCTACAATGAGCAGTTCTTC. This translates into CASSGGLAEAYNEQFF.

This clone was recorded a few times. The DNA for the CDR3 is TGTGCCAGCAGCTTAGTAGGGGCCTACGAGCAGTACTTC. Translated: CASSLVGAYEQYF. J is TRBJ2-7 and V is TRBV11-2; D perhaps matches TRBD1 (5 bases). CDR1 SGHAT and CDR2 FQNNGV come from the germline V gene. The V end was cut by 1 base, the J end by 2 bases, with 6 bases between. The CDR3 extends over 13 amino acids.

V usage is TRBV2 and J usage is TRBJ2-7; 7 bases are a match to TRBD1. CDR1 is SNHLY, CDR2 FYNNEI, per germline. The CDR3 has 12 amino acids. J was trimmed by 11 bases and V by 6 bases; bases with no gene match: 10. CDR3 sequence reads: CASREPGQIKYF. The CDR3 region has the DNA TGTGCCAGCAGAGAGCCGGGACAGATTAAGTACTTC.

This clone was seen once. The rearrangement links TRBV6-5 to TRBJ2-1, with 7 bases that match TRBD1. Germline V gene sequence: CDR1 MNHEY, CDR2 SVGAGI. The CDR3 has 13 amino acids. The CDR3 bases are TGTGCGGAACACCGACAGGGCTACAATGAGCAGTTCTTC. Its protein is CAEHRQGYNEQFF.

V usage is TRBV4-1 and J usage is TRBJ2-3; possible D gene TRBD2, 6 bases. Germline V gene data show CDR1 as MGHRA and CDR2 as YSYEKL. The CDR3 runs to 15 residues. The V and J ends lost 4 bases and 1 base respectively, with 12 bases between them. The CDR3 sequence is CASSLIGSRTDTQYF. CDR3 nucleotides: TGCGCCAGCAGCCTGATCGGGAGCCGCACAGATACGCAGTATTTT.

This clone appeared a single time. The chain is built from TRBV27 and TRBJ1-5; possibly TRBD1 for D (6 bases). The germline V gene encodes CDR1 MNHEY and CDR2 SMNVEV (reference sequence). The CDR3 runs to 13 residues. Trimming removed 5 bases from V and 2 bases from J, with 7 bases in between. DNA of the CDR3: TGTGCCAGCAGTCGGACAGGCAATCAGCCCCAGCATTTT. The encoded protein is CASSRTGNQPQHF.

The V and J genes are TRBV30 and TRBJ1-1, with 9 bases matching TRBD1. The V and J ends lost 5 bases and 2 bases, in that order; junction bases with no gene match: 3. The germline V gene has CDR1 GTSNPN and CDR2 SVGIG (reference sequence). CDR3 length: 13 amino acids. The CDR3 bases are TGTGCCTGGGGGACAGGGCCTAACACTGAAGCTTTCTTT. It codes for CAWGTGPNTEAFF.

This chain joins TRBV19 and TRBJ2-1; 12 bases are shared with TRBD2. Germline loops: CDR1 LNHDA, CDR2 SQIVND (reference sequence). This CDR3 comprises 13 residues. V trimming: 10 bases; J trimming: 4 bases; junction bases outside the gene matches: 2. The CDR3 nucleotides are TGTGCCACACTAGCGGGAGGTTACAATGAGCAGTTCTTC. Amino acids: CATLAGGYNEQFF.

With respect to this clone: The same CDR3 is also encoded by other DNA sequences in this sample. The chain joins TRBV10-1 to TRBJ2-7; D uncertain. The ends were cut back, 4 bases at V and 0 bases at J, with 4 bases in the middle. The CDR3 is 12 residues long. Germline V lookup: CDR1 WNHNN, CDR2 SYGVQD (reference sequence). The CDR3: CASSASSYEQYF. The CDR3 DNA reads as TGCGCCAGCAGTGCTAGCTCCTACGAGCAGTACTTC.

The V call is TRBV10-1, the J call TRBJ2-5; tentatively, D is TRBD1 (6 bases). Germline-derived CDR1 and CDR2 are WNHNN and SYGVQD (reference sequence). V lost 6 bases and J 0 bases, leaving 8 bases between the germline ends. The CDR3 runs 13 residues. In nucleotides, the CDR3 is TGCGCCAGCAGCCGGGACAACCAAGAGACCCAGTACTTC. It specifies CASSRDNQETQYF.

About this clone: Other DNA sequences within the sample encode an identical CDR3. This chain connects TRBV2 to TRBJ1-2, with D maybe TRBD1 (6 bases). V shed 6 bases and J shed 2 bases, with 10 bases lying between them. Per germline, CDR1 SNHLY and CDR2 FYNNEI. The CDR3 is 13 residues long. CDR3 residues: CASSEQGNYGYTF. CDR3 bases: TGTGCCAGCAGCGAACAGGGAAACTATGGCTACACCTTC.

V is TRBV13 and J is TRBJ2-7; 7 bases line up with TRBD1. The ends lost 3 bases at V and 4 bases at J; junction bases unmatched: 9. CDR1 and CDR2 from the germline V gene are PRHDT and FYEKMQ (reference sequence). This CDR3 comprises 15 residues. In nucleotides, the CDR3 is TGTGCCAGCAGCTTCCCCGGGGACAGTCTTTACGAGCAGTACTTC. This translates into CASSFPGDSLYEQYF.

About this clone itself: A read error may produce the germline difference seen at one junction end. The chain recombines TRBV7-9 with TRBJ1-5; 9 positions agree with TRBD1. The germline V gene encodes CDR1 SEHNR and CDR2 FQNEAQ (reference sequence). This CDR3 spans 13 amino acids. This chain's CDR3 is CSSNRDRDQPQHF. As DNA, the CDR3 is TGTTCCAGCAACAGGGACAGGGATCAGCCCCAGCATTTT. The full variable domain, completed using reference TRBV7-9 and TRBJ1-5, is DTGVSQNPRHKITKRGQNVTFRCDPISEHNRLYWYRQTLGQGPEFLTYFQNEAQLEKSRLLSDRFSAERPKGSFSTLEIQRTEQGDSAMYLCSSNRDRDQPQHFGDGTRLSIL.

This sequence joins TRBV30 and TRBJ1-5, with D unresolved. Trimming left V 4 bases short and J 6 bases short, with 13 bases between. The CDR3 is 13 residues long. Germline lookup yields CDR1 GTSNPN and CDR2 SVGIG (reference sequence). Here the CDR3 DNA reads TGTGCCTGGACCTACAGATCGAGTCAGCCCCAGCATTTT. Amino acid sequence: CAWTYRSSQPQHF.